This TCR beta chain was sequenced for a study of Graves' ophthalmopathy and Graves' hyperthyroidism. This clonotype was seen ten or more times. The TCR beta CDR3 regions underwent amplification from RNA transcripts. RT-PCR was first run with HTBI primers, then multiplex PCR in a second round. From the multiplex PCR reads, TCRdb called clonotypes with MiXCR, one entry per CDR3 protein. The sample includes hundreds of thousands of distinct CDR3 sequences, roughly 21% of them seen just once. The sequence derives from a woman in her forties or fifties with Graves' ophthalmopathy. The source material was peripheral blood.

Here the CDR3 reads CSVDEAGGNTIYF. CDR3 coding DNA: TGCAGCGTTGATGAGGCTGGAGGAAACACCATATATTTT. This chain connects TRBV29-1 to TRBJ1-3; D call uncertain. The CDR3 sequence is 13 residues long. CDR1 and CDR2 (germline): SQVTM, ANQGSEA. Trimming took 3 bases from V and 4 from J, leaving 10 bases between them.